This T cell receptor (beta chain) was identified in a study of vaccination and CD4 T cells after COVID-19. Study-wide findings and caveats: A median approximately 83% of convalescent patients' SARS-CoV-2-reactive clones emerged only after vaccination.

Time point noted: late sampling 161 to 241 days after vaccination in a few convalescent patients. As for treatment: 10-day PBMC culture with coronavirus spike peptide pools or control peptides (ViraFEST assay). With the Oncomine TCR Beta short-read assay, DNA from cultured CD4+ T cells was sequenced. Each CDR3 protein is one row after TCRdb ran MiXCR on the PCR reads. This table holds around 27,000 distinct CDR3 sequences, 28% found once. This clonotype appeared a few times. Its antigen is as yet unknown. Germline CDR1 is DFQATT and CDR2 is SNEGSKA (reference sequence). The CDR3 runs to 12 residues. Trimming took 3 bases from V and 7 from J, leaving 12 bases between them.

The rearrangement links TRBV20-1 to TRBJ2-5; D might be TRBD2 (7 bases). The receptor was isolated from a human donor who had recovered from COVID-19. This sample comprised CD4+ T cells from blood, cultured in vitro, obtained about 7 months after SARS-CoV-2 vaccination. The CDR3 spells CSASGGQLTQYF. CDR3 nucleotide sequence: TGCAGTGCTAGCGGGGGGCAATTGACCCAGTACTTC.